This TCR beta chain was recovered during a study of tumor-infiltrating lymphocytes in oesophageal squamous cell carcinoma. The CDR3 is 14 amino acids. CDR1 and CDR2 (germline): SGHTA, FQGTGA. TCRdb re-derived calls from the PCR reads in MiXCR, one entry per CDR3 protein. The sample consists of roughly 15,000 distinct CDR3 sequences, roughly half of them appearing once. The TCR sequence derives from a male donor with esophageal squamous cell carcinoma. This sequence joins TRBV7-3 and TRBJ2-4; weak D call: TRBD1 (5 bases). Matching the DNA end better, TRBJ2-5 makes the J call doubtful. Sequenced input: blood. The CDR3, as DNA: TGTGCCAGCAGCTTACAGCAGGGACAAGAGACCCAGTACTTC. Its translation is CASSLQQGQETQYF.